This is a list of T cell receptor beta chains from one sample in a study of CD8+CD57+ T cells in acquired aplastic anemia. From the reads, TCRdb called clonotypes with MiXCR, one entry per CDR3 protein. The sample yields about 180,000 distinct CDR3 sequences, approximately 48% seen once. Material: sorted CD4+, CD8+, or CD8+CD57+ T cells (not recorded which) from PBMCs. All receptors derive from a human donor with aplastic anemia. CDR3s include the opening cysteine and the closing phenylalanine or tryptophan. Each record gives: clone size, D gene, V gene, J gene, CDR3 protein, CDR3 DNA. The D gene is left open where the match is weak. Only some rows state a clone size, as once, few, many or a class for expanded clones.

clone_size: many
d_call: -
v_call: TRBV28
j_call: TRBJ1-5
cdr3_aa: CASSWGRQPQHF
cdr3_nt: TGTGCCAGCAGTTGGGGGAGGCAGCCCCAGCATTTT

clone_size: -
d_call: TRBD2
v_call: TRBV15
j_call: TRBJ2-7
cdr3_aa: CATSGPGLAYEQYF
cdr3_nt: TGTGCCACCAGCGGACCGGGACTAGCGTACGAGCAGTACTTC

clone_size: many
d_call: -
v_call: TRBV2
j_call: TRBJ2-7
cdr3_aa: CASSEISGHF
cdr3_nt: TGTGCCAGCAGTGAAATTAGCGGCCACTTC

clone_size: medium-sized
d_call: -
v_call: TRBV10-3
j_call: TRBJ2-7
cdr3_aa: CATRDYYEQYF
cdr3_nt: TGTGCCACCCGTGACTATTACGAGCAGTACTTC

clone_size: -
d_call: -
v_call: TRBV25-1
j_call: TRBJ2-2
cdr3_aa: CASSESSAGELFF
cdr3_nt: TGTGCCAGCAGTGAATCTAGCGCCGGGGAGCTGTTTTTT

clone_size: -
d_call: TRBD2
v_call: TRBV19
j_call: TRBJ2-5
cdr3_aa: CASSILAGAQETQYF
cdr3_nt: TGTGCCAGTAGTATACTAGCGGGGGCTCAAGAGACCCAGTACTTC

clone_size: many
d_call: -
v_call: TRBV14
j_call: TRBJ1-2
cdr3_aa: CASSQGQLYGYTF
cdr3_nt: TGTGCCAGCAGCCAAGGACAGCTCTATGGCTACACCTTC

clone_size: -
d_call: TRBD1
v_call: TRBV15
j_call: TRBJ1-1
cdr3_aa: CATSSVRTGHTGAFF
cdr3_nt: TGTGCCACCAGCAGCGTGCGGACAGGGCACACTGGAGCTTTCTTT

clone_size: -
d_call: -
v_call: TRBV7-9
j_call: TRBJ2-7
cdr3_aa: CASSRRQKYEQYF
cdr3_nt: TGTGCCAGCAGCCGTCGACAGAAGTACGAGCAGTACTTC

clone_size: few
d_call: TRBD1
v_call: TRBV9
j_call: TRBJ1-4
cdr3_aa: CASSSGQGALSEKLFF
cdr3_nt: TGTGCCAGCAGCTCGGGACAGGGGGCTTTAAGTGAAAAACTGTTTTTT

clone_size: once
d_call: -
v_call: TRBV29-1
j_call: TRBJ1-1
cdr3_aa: CSVVGAPGEAFF
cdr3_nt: TGCAGCGTTGTGGGGGCCCCAGGGGAAGCTTTCTTT

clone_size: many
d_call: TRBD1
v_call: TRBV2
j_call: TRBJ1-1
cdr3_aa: CASRMDRSNTEAFF
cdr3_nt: TGTGCCAGCAGGATGGACAGGTCGAACACTGAAGCTTTCTTT

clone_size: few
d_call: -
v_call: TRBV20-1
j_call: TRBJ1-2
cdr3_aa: CSADRTDRANYGYTF
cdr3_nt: TGCAGTGCTGACCGTACGGACAGAGCTAACTATGGCTACACCTTC

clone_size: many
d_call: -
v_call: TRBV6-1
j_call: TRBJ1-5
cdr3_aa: CASSGRVGWDNQPQHF
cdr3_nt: TGTGCCAGCAGTGGACGAGTAGGGTGGGACAATCAGCCCCAGCATTTT

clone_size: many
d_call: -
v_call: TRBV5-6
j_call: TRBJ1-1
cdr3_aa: CASSSNPGRVRTEAFF
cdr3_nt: TGTGCCAGCAGCTCAAACCCGGGGAGGGTTAGGACTGAAGCTTTCTTT

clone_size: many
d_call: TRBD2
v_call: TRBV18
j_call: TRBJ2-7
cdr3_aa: CASSPGTSGEYEQYF
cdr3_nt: TGTGCCAGCTCGCCCGGGACTAGCGGAGAGTACGAGCAGTACTTC

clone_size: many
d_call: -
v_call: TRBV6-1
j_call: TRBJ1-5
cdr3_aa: CASSEWGRFNQPQHF
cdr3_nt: TGTGCCAGCAGTGAATGGGGCAGATTCAATCAGCCCCAGCATTTT

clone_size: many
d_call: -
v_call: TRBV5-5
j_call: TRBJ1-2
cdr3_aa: CASSLGNAGRLYGYTF
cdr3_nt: TGTGCCAGCAGCTTGGGAAACGCGGGGAGACTTTATGGCTACACCTTC

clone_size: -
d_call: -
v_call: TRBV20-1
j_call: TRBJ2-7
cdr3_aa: CSARNKYEQYF
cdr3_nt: TGCAGTGCTAGAAATAAGTACGAGCAGTACTTC

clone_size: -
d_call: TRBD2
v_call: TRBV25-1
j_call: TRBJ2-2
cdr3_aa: CASSPSGGTGELFF
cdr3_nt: TGTGCCAGCAGTCCTTCCGGGGGGACCGGGGAGCTGTTTTTT

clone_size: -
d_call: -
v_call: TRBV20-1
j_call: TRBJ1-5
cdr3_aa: CNAHKGGSNQPQHF
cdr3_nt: TGCAATGCCCATAAGGGCGGGAGTAATCAGCCCCAGCATTTT

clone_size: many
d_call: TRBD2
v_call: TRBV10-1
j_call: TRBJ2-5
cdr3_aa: CASSEKAGGRGETQYF
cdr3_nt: TGCGCCAGCAGTGAGAAAGCGGGGGGGCGTGGAGAGACCCAGTACTTC

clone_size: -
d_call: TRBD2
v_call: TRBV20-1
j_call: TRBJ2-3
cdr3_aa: CSAISGGAVYTQYF
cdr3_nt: TGCAGTGCTATTAGCGGGGGGGCCGTGTATACGCAGTATTTT

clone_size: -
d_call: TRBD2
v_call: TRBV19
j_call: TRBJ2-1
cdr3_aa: CASSIDWSGGAYSYNEQFF
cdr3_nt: TGTGCCAGTAGTATAGATTGGAGCGGGGGGGCCTACTCCTACAATGAGCAGTTCTTC

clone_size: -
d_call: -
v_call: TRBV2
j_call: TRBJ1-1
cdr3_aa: CASRIRGQATEAFF
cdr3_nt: TGTGCCAGCAGAATCCGGGGCCAGGCCACTGAAGCTTTCTTT